The clone carrying this T cell receptor beta chain was counted at least ten times. The antigen is unknown. CDR1 and CDR2 (germline): KGHSH, LQKENI. The CDR3 is 13 amino acids. Trimming took off 0 bases at V and 8 bases at J, with 8 bases between the two ends. This sample stems from a study of T cells after yellow fever vaccination. Findings and caveats of the study: Weaker in magnitude, the secondary response showed a faster peak on day 5 versus 15.

The 5'RACE template-switching step produced TCR cDNA and added a universal primer site and UMIs. TCRdb analysed the 5' RACE reads with MiXCR anew, one entry per CDR3 protein. The repertoire includes some 130,000 distinct CDR3 sequences, 5% to 8% of them detected once, and under 0.7% sits in the top ten. The starting material was CD4+ T cells sorted from PBMCs, obtained 10 days after the yellow fever booster vaccination. This TCR came from a man aged 25 to 45 who received the YFV17D yellow fever vaccine. J is TRBJ2-4 and V is TRBV18, with D hard to call. CDR3 in DNA: TGTGCCAGCTCACCACCGATGCAGGACATTCAGTACTTC. Translation gives CASSPPMQDIQYF.